The 10 T cell receptor beta chains reported below all come from one sample, sequenced in a study of OX40 agonist ivuxolimab in advanced cancers. TCRdb keeps only in-frame clones here, not all; method: immunoSEQ multiplex PCR. Of around 70,000 clones in the sample, 75% to 85% were seen once. This specimen consisted of CD4+ or CD8+ T cells sorted from blood, obtained in a trial of the OX40 agonist ivuxolimab. These receptors were collected from an adult with an advanced solid tumor such as melanoma, head and neck, liver or kidney cancer.

This clone occurred a few times. The J gene is TRBJ2-6, the V gene TRBV6-5, with a possible D match to TRBD1 (6 bases). Germline V gene lookup returns CDR1 MNHEY and CDR2 SVGAGI. The CDR3 totals 15 residues. Trimming stripped 6 bases from V and 4 bases from J, with 13 bases between. This CDR3 is CASSRGKWGANVLTF. In DNA, the CDR3 is TGTGCCAGCAGCAGGGGAAAGTGGGGGGCCAACGTCCTGACTTTC.

This sequence joins TRBV4-3 and TRBJ2-3; 7 bases are shared with TRBD2. The CDR3 covers 14 residues. J lost 6 bases, V lost 4 bases, and 7 bases had no gene match. The V gene's germline CDR1 is LGHNA and CDR2 YSLEER. DNA of the CDR3: TGCGCCAGCAGCCTTCAGGGAGGGGAGGATACGCAGTATTTT. Translation gives CASSLQGGEDTQYF.

The chain carries TRBV5-1 and TRBJ1-1; D uncertain. The germline V gene has CDR1 SGHRS and CDR2 YFSETQ. V shed 0 bases and J shed 1 base, with 10 bases lying between them. The CDR3 spans 15 residues. The CDR3 bases are TGCGCCAGCAGCTTGGACGTCGGGCCGAACACTGAAGCTTTCTTT. It is translated as CASSLDVGPNTEAFF.

The chain uses TRBV19 and TRBJ2-1; D is undetermined. Germline V gene lookup returns CDR1 LNHDA and CDR2 SQIVND (reference sequence). This CDR3 is built from 13 residues. V lost 5 bases and J lost 5, with 10 bases in between. The CDR3 loop is CASSRRTNNEQFF. The CDR3, as DNA: TGTGCCAGTAGTCGACGGACGAACAATGAGCAGTTCTTC.

V and J are TRBV7-8 and TRBJ2-1; TRBD2 agrees at 7 bases. This CDR3 has 16 amino acids. The germline V gene has CDR1 SGHVS and CDR2 FQNEAQ. V dropped 4 bases and J dropped 3; count of bases not matched to a gene: 9. CDR3 in amino acids: CASSSRTRFDYNEQFF. DNA of the CDR3: TGTGCCAGCAGCTCTCGGACTAGGTTCGACTACAATGAGCAGTTCTTC.

The V and J genes are TRBV5-4 and TRBJ2-2, with no clear D. The germline V gene encodes CDR1 SGHNT and CDR2 YYREEE (reference sequence). The CDR3 spans 12 residues. The V gene lost 2 bases and the J gene lost 6 bases, with 5 bases spanning the gap. The CDR3 here is CASSFGPGELFF. The CDR3 nucleotides are TGTGCCAGCAGCTTTGGGCCCGGGGAGCTGTTTTTT.

The chain joins TRBV9 to TRBJ1-2; tentative D call: TRBD1 (6 bases). There are 15 residues in the CDR3. The V gene lost 0 bases and the J gene lost 4 bases, with 13 bases spanning the gap. Germline V gene data show CDR1 as SGDLS and CDR2 as YYNGEE. This chain's CDR3 is CASSVEGRGAYGYTF. CDR3 nucleotides: TGTGCCAGCAGCGTAGAGGGGAGGGGGGCCTATGGCTACACCTTC.

This clone was found a few times. The chain employs TRBV2 and TRBJ2-3, with a tentative D call TRBD1 (6 bases). The CDR3 spans 15 residues. Trimming removed 4 bases from V and 4 bases from J, with 15 bases in between. The germline V gene encodes CDR1 SNHLY and CDR2 FYNNEI. Here the CDR3 DNA reads TGTGCCAGCAGTGCTAGGCAGGGGCGGGCAGATACGCAGTATTTT. This encodes CASSARQGRADTQYF.

The gene calls are TRBV5-1 and TRBJ1-1, with a possible D match to TRBD1 (5 bases). The CDR3 contains 14 residues. Trimming pared 0 bases from V and 12 bases from J, leaving 18 bases between. Germline assignment: CDR1 SGHRS and CDR2 YFSETQ. The CDR3 region has the DNA TGCGCCAGCAGCTTGGGGGCTGTGGGGGTGGAAACTTTCTTT. It is translated as CASSLGAVGVETFF.

The chain joins TRBV6-1 to TRBJ1-4; D gene uncertain. CDR1 is MNHNS and CDR2 is SASEGT in the germline V gene. The CDR3 contains 13 residues. V was shortened by 1 base and J by 7 bases, with 7 bases between the two germline ends. The DNA of the CDR3 is TGTGCCAGCAGTGAAGGTCCCCTTGAAAAACTGTTTTTT. Translated: CASSEGPLEKLFF.